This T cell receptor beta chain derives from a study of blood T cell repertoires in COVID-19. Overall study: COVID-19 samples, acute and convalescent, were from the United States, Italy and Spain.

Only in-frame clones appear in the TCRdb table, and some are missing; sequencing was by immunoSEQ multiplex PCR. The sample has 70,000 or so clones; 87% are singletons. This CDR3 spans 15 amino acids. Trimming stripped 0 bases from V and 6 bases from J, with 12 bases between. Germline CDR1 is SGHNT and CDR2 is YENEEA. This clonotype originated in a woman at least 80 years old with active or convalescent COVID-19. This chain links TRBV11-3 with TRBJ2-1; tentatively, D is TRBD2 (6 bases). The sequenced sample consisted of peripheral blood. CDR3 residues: CASSLEAGRFNEQFF. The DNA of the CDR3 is TGTGCCAGCAGCTTAGAGGCGGGGCGATTCAATGAGCAGTTCTTC.